This TCR beta chain was observed in a study of shared clonotypes between healthy human individuals. Study-wide results and limits: Researchers sampled blood only, noting tissue repertoires likely differ.

The repertoire was sequenced with immunoSEQ multiplex PCR; TCRdb's copy has only in-frame clones and lacks some. The repertoire holds fewer than 200,000 clones, with 66% as singletons. This clone was picked up one time. Its antigen is still unknown. The material sequenced was memory CD4+ T cells sorted from blood. Subset noted: CD45RA-negative fraction. The clonotype comes from a man aged 25-40 years in good health.

CDR3 region: CAIRTSGSQDEQFF. CDR3 coding DNA: TGTGCCATCAGGACTAGCGGATCCCAGGATGAGCAGTTCTTC. The V call is TRBV10-3, the J call TRBJ2-1, with TRBD2 matching 9 bases. From germline, CDR1 is ENHRY and CDR2 SYGVKD. The CDR3 has 14 amino acids. The trim removed 6 bases at V and 8 bases at J, leaving 8 bases unmatched.